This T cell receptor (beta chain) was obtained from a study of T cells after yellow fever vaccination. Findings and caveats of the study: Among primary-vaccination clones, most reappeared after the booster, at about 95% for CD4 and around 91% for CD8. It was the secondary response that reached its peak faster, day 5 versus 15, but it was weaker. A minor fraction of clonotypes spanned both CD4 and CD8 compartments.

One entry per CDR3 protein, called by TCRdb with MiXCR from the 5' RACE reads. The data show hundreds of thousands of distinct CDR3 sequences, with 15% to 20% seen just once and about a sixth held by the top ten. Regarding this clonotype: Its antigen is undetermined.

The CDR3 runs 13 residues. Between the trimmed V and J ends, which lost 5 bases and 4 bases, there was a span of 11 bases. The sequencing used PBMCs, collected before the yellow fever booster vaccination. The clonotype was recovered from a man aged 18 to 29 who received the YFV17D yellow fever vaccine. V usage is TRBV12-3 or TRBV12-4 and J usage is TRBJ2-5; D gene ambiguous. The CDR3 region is CASSQQNSETQYF. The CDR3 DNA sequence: TGTGCCAGCAGTCAACAGAATTCAGAGACCCAGTACTTC.